This T cell receptor beta chain was captured in a study of vaccination effects on CD4 cells after COVID-19. Study-level information: After 1.5 million to 2 million PBMC were placed in each well, they were cultured with around 10 IU/ml IL-2 and approximately 9.7 ug/ml peptides. General observations from the study: Vaccine-induced clones in healthy vaccinees cross-reacted with common cold coronaviruses in only 1 of 255 cases.

V shed 4 bases and J shed 9 bases, with 23 bases lying between them. The length of the CDR3 is 16 residues. Germline CDR1 and CDR2: SGDLS and YYNGEE. Subsequent to approximately 9 days of culture, CD4+ T cells were isolated. In its sample, this clone was seen once. Its antigen is not identified. Assay: immunoSEQ multiplex PCR; the TCRdb copy retains only in-frame clones and omits some. The repertoire holds more than 35,000 clones, about 80% seen once, with 2.5% to 3.5% in the top ten. V usage is TRBV9 and J usage is TRBJ2-1; maybe TRBD1 (5 bases). This TCR was sampled from a human donor who received a COVID-19 vaccine. The starting material was CD4+ T cells from PBMCs cultured without peptide, obtained before COVID-19 vaccination. This chain's CDR3 is CASSQGWISPDGEQFF. In DNA form, the CDR3 reads TGTGCCAGCAGCCAGGGTTGGATCAGCCCCGATGGTGAGCAGTTCTTC.